The clone carrying this T cell receptor (beta chain) was seen only once. The sample originates from a study of blood T cell repertoires in COVID-19. Original handling: By means of reference gene primer amplification, nucleated cell counts were estimated. Here immunoSEQ multiplex PCR was the method, and the copy in TCRdb shows in-frame clones only, minus some. That table supplies the V and J calls and clone size; D and trimming were determined from the DNA. The sample yields roughly 120,000 clones, 85% to 90% seen once. The CDR3 consists of 12 residues. V was trimmed by 3 bases and J by 4 bases, leaving 9 bases between them. CDR1 is DFQATT, CDR2 SNEGSKA, per germline (reference sequence).

Material: peripheral blood. The receptor was derived from a woman in her forties or fifties with active or convalescent COVID-19. J is TRBJ2-5 and V is TRBV20-1; D gene uncertain. CDR3 protein: CSASTTGETQYF. The CDR3 bases are TGCAGTGCTAGTACTACCGGAGAGACCCAGTACTTC.